The 5 T cell receptor beta chains in this list originate from one sample, sequenced in a study of molecular identifiers for immune sequencing clone quantification. MiXCR, run by TCRdb on the PCR reads, gives a single entry per CDR3 protein. The table shows roughly 630,000 distinct CDR3 sequences, with about 25% occurring only once. The sequenced sample consisted of naive CD8+ T cells from blood, with Jurkat cell RNA spiked in. Subset in this sample: FACS-sorted CD8+CD4-CCR7+CD45RA+ naive T cells. The receptors were gathered from a human donor in good health. Some libraries in this study had Jurkat cell RNA spiked in.

This clonotype was recorded many times. This chain connects TRBV29-1 to TRBJ2-3; D is unclear. V lost 1 base, J lost 0 bases, and 20 bases lay in between. This CDR3 contains 18 residues. Germline CDR1 reads SQVTM; CDR2 reads ANQGSEA. In DNA form, the CDR3 reads TGCAGCGTTGAAGGTGGAGTGGCGATGCTCCATAGCACAGATACGCAGTATTTT. Amino acid sequence: CSVEGGVAMLHSTDTQYF.

This clonotype was found many times. The chain employs TRBV6-5 and TRBJ1-5, with TRBD1 identical over 10 bases. The V gene's germline CDR1 is MNHEY and CDR2 SVGAGI. This CDR3 is 15 amino acids long. The V and J ends lost 2 bases and 5 bases, in that order; junction bases with no gene match: 3. The DNA of the CDR3 is TGTGCCAGCAGTTACGACAGGGGGCCACATCAGCCCCAGCATTTT. Its protein product is CASSYDRGPHQPQHF.

This clonotype was observed a few times. This sequence joins TRBV6-6 and TRBJ2-7; D possibly corresponds to TRBD2 (6 bases). Germline CDR1 reads MNHNY; CDR2 reads SVGAGI (reference sequence). This CDR3 spans 12 amino acids. V was pared by 8 bases and J by 0 bases, with 8 bases between. The CDR3 region is CASGTASYEQYF. For the CDR3, the DNA is TGTGCCAGCGGGACTGCCTCCTACGAGCAGTACTTC.

This clonotype has ten or more counts. The genes are TRBV19 and TRBJ2-1; tentative D call: TRBD2 (6 bases). V lost 4 bases and J lost 12, with 16 bases in between. Germline values: CDR1 LNHDA, CDR2 SQIVND (reference sequence). The CDR3 loop spans 13 amino acids. Written as DNA, the CDR3 is TGTGCCAGTAGTACTGTTTTCGCCGGGGGGCAGTTCTTC. Its protein is CASSTVFAGGQFF.

This chain connects TRBV6-2 or TRBV6-3 to TRBJ2-4; the D gene is possibly TRBD2 (5 bases). There are 18 residues in the CDR3. CDR1 is MNHEY, CDR2 SVGEGT, per germline. Trimming pared 8 bases from V and 15 bases from J, leaving 38 bases between. The CDR3 loop reads CASGRSSSPALNKNLPYF. The CDR3 bases are TGTGCCAGCGGGCGGTCTAGCTCTCCGGCACTTAACAAAAACCTTCCGTACTTC.